This is a list of T cell receptor beta chains from one sample in a study of circulating tumor DNA in untreated peripheral T-cell lymphoma. Sequenced by immunoSEQ multiplex PCR; TCRdb stores in-frame clones only, minus some. The sample lists fewer than 8,000 clones; approximately 80% were seen once. Sequences were obtained from tumor tissue. The receptors shown here come from a human donor with peripheral T-cell lymphoma. The CDR3 runs from the conserved cysteine through the conserved F or W. The D gene is left open where the match is weak. Expanded clones are given a class, and other clones once, few, many or no size at all.

d_gene	v_gene	abundance	j_gene	CDR3aa	CDR3nt
.	TRBV4-1	.	TRBJ1-5	CASSQDGFNNQPQHF	TGCGCCAGCAGCCAAGACGGATTTAACAATCAGCCCCAGCATTTT
.	TRBV5-1	once	TRBJ2-2	CASSFSSQGGTGELFF	TGCGCCAGCAGCTTTTCGTCTCAGGGAGGCACCGGGGAGCTGTTTTTT
.	TRBV14	.	TRBJ1-2	CASSSARGLRDYGYTF	TGTGCCAGCAGCTCTGCTAGAGGGCTCCGCGACTATGGCTACACCTTC
TRBD2	TRBV6-8	.	TRBJ2-7	CASSYWTSGGYEQYF	TGTGCCAGCAGTTACTGGACTAGCGGGGGGTACGAGCAGTACTTC
.	TRBV1	.	TRBJ2-7	CASSPRGGGTTDEQYF	TGCGCCAGCAGCCCCCGCGGTGGCGGGACAACGGACGAGCAGTACTTC
TRBD2	TRBV12-5	.	TRBJ2-5	CASGTSGGAETQYF	TGTGCTAGTGGGACAAGCGGGGGGGCGGAGACCCAGTACTTC
.	TRBV10-2	.	TRBJ2-5	CASSEQDISQKTQYF	TGCGCCAGCAGTGAGCAGGATATCTCCCAAAAGACCCAGTACTTC
.	TRBV28	.	TRBJ2-1	CASSVAGGSNNEQFF	TGTGCCAGCAGTGTGGCTGGGGGTTCAAACAATGAGCAGTTCTTC
TRBD1	TRBV6-8	.	TRBJ1-2	CASSGGRGKHGYTF	TGTGCCAGCAGTGGTGGCAGGGGGAAACATGGCTACACCTTC
TRBD1	TRBV11-3	.	TRBJ2-7	CASSLGGTDAYEQYF	TGTGCCAGCAGCTTGGGTGGGACAGATGCCTACGAGCAGTACTTC
.	TRBV19	.	TRBJ2-3	CATQLMGGDTQYF	TGTGCCACCCAACTAATGGGGGGCGATACGCAGTATTTT
TRBD1	TRBV12-5	.	TRBJ2-7	CASGSGTGFYEQYF	TGTGCTAGTGGGTCCGGGACAGGTTTCTACGAGCAGTACTTC
.	TRBV19	.	TRBJ1-4	CASSISGAVEKLFF	TGTGCCAGTAGTATCTCGGGGGCCGTCGAAAAACTGTTTTTT
.	TRBV18	.	TRBJ2-7	CASSSRAHYEQYF	TGTGCCAGCTCATCCAGGGCGCACTACGAGCAGTACTTC
TRBD1	TRBV6-8	.	TRBJ2-7	CASSYTKGRTGFGYEQYF	TGTGCCAGCAGTTACACGAAAGGCCGGACAGGGTTTGGCTACGAGCAGTACTTC
.	TRBV6-8	.	TRBJ1-6	CASRTINSPLHF	TGTGCCAGCCGGACTATAAATTCACCCCTCCACTTT
.	TRBV19	.	TRBJ1-1	CTSKAVRASTEAFF	TGTACCAGTAAGGCGGTTAGGGCGAGCACTGAAGCTTTCTTT
.	TRBV10-2	once	TRBJ2-7	CASSEIPNSYEQYF	TGCGCCAGCAGTGAGATACCGAACTCCTACGAGCAGTACTTC
TRBD1	TRBV29-1	.	TRBJ1-2	CSVTNSGTGAGYTF	TGCAGCGTTACCAATTCCGGGACAGGGGCTGGCTACACCTTC
.	TRBV11-3	once	TRBJ2-6	CASSSGTLRANVLTF	TGTGCCAGCAGCTCCGGGACGCTTAGGGCCAACGTCCTGACTTTC
TRBD1	TRBV19	.	TRBJ2-7	CASSTQSRTGDPYKQYF	TGTGCCAGTAGTACTCAGTCTAGGACAGGGGACCCCTACAAGCAGTACTTC
.	TRBV1	.	TRBJ2-5	CASSQVDYTGTQYF	TGCGCCAGCAGCCAAGTGGACTACACCGGGACCCAGTACTTC
.	TRBV28	.	TRBJ1-1	CASSLVAVTTEAFF	TGTGCCAGCAGTTTGGTCGCGGTTACCACTGAAGCTTTCTTT
TRBD1	TRBV19	once	TRBJ1-2	CASSTPGQGASMGYTF	TGTGCCAGTAGTACACCCGGTCAGGGGGCCTCGATGGGCTACACCTTC
TRBD2	TRBV7-6	.	TRBJ2-5	CASSWVGLAQETQYF	TGTGCCAGCAGCTGGGTCGGACTAGCGCAAGAGACCCAGTACTTC
.	TRBV15	once	TRBJ2-4	CATSRLTLRQGEYGFFGNIQYF	TGTGCCACCAGCAGACTGACGCTTAGACAAGGGGAGTATGGTTTCTTCGGGAACATTCAGTACTTC
.	TRBV6-8	.	TRBJ1-2	CASRAGARTYGYTF	TGTGCCAGCAGGGCGGGGGCACGGACCTATGGCTACACCTTC
TRBD1	TRBV5-1	.	TRBJ1-3	CASTLPIRTGSNTIYF	TGCGCCAGCACCTTGCCTATACGGACAGGCTCGAACACCATATATTTT
.	TRBV11-3	.	TRBJ2-2	CASSLVGQINTGELFF	TGTGCCAGCAGCTTAGTCGGCCAGATAAACACCGGGGAGCTGTTTTTT
.	TRBV2	.	TRBJ2-4	CASSETFLAKNIQYF	TGTGCCAGCAGTGAGACTTTTCTAGCCAAAAACATTCAGTACTTC
.	TRBV28	.	TRBJ2-3	CASSLWGAPATDTQYF	TGTGCCAGCAGTTTATGGGGGGCTCCCGCCACAGATACGCAGTATTTT
.	TRBV18	medium-sized	TRBJ1-4	CASSPTEDNEKLFF	TGTGCCAGCTCACCGACGGAGGATAATGAAAAACTGTTTTTT
.	TRBV27	.	TRBJ1-1	CASKEGVTEAFF	TGTGCCAGCAAGGAGGGAGTCACTGAAGCTTTCTTT
.	TRBV19	few	TRBJ2-2	CASRPTADTGELFF	TGTGCCAGTAGACCGACAGCTGACACCGGGGAGCTGTTTTTT
TRBD1	TRBV11-3	.	TRBJ1-1	CANSYGTARDTEAFF	TGTGCCAACAGCTATGGGACAGCCAGGGACACTGAAGCTTTCTTT
.	TRBV10-2	.	TRBJ1-5	CASNEFNQPQHF	TGCGCCAGCAATGAGTTCAATCAGCCCCAGCATTTT
.	TRBV28	.	TRBJ1-3	CASDGPSGNTIYF	TGTGCCAGCGACGGGCCCTCTGGAAACACCATATATTTT
.	TRBV1	.	TRBJ1-3	CASSQVYTGLGNTIYF	TGCGCCAGCAGCCAAGTCTATACCGGTTTAGGAAACACCATATATTTT
.	TRBV28	.	TRBJ1-2	CASTMTGVYGYTF	TGTGCCAGCACCATGACAGGCGTGTATGGCTACACCTTC
.	TRBV6-8	.	TRBJ1-2	CAGAGNANYGYTF	TGTGCCGGTGCAGGAAACGCTAACTATGGCTACACCTTC
.	TRBV28	.	TRBJ2-7	CASSKASYEQYF	TGTGCCAGCAGCAAGGCCTCCTACGAGCAGTACTTC